The rows below give T cell receptor beta chains drawn from one sample of a study of PD-1 blockade in mismatch repair-deficient tumors. Clones were read by immunoSEQ multiplex PCR, and TCRdb kept only the in-frame ones, dropping some. The sample includes tens of thousands of clones, roughly 80% of them seen just once. Sequencing used peripheral blood, obtained 44 weeks after starting pembrolizumab. The receptors were gathered from an adult with mismatch repair-deficient cancer. CDR3s include the opening cysteine and the closing phenylalanine or tryptophan. The order of the fields is V gene, J gene, D gene, clone size, CDR3 protein, CDR3 DNA. A D gene is named only where the DNA matches it firmly. The listing skips clone size in some rows; elsewhere it reads once, few, many or a size class.

>TRBV29-1|TRBJ2-7|TRBD1|once
CSALGHKTGPDEQYF
TGCAGCGCGTTGGGACACAAGACAGGGCCCGACGAGCAGTACTTC
>TRBV29-1|TRBJ1-2|.|.
CSVVGTPGYTF
TGCAGCGTTGTAGGGACACCTGGCTACACCTTC
>TRBV7-9|TRBJ2-1|TRBD2|.
CASSLLAGEGEQFF
TGTGCCAGCAGCTTACTGGCGGGAGAGGGTGAGCAGTTCTTC
>TRBV5-1|TRBJ2-7|TRBD2|.
CASSQTSGRGYEQYF
TGCGCCAGCAGCCAGACTAGCGGAAGAGGCTACGAGCAGTACTTC
>TRBV6-6|TRBJ2-1|TRBD1|.
CASSYGQGSNEQFF
TGTGCCAGCAGTTACGGACAGGGTTCAAATGAGCAGTTCTTC
>TRBV7-2|TRBJ1-2|.|.
CASSYSGSDGYTF
TGTGCCAGCAGCTATTCAGGTTCAGATGGCTACACCTTC
>TRBV9|TRBJ2-3|.|.
CASSVDTGGGSTDTQYF
TGTGCCAGCAGCGTAGATACGGGTGGCGGGAGCACAGATACGCAGTATTTT
>TRBV7-2|TRBJ1-5|.|.
CASSLSNSNQPQHF
TGTGCCAGCAGCTTAAGTAATAGCAATCAGCCCCAGCATTTT
>TRBV7-2|TRBJ1-5|.|.
CASSSQAGNSNQPQHF
TGTGCCAGCAGTTCTCAGGCAGGGAATAGCAATCAGCCCCAGCATTTT
>TRBV14|TRBJ2-3|.|.
CASRGFSSSTDTQYF
TGTGCCAGCAGGGGCTTCTCGTCGTCCACAGATACGCAGTATTTT
>TRBV20-1|TRBJ2-3|.|.
CSAWGADTQYF
TGCAGTGCATGGGGGGCAGATACGCAGTATTTT
>TRBV12-5|TRBJ2-3|TRBD2|.
CASGLVLASGRADTQYF
TGTGCTAGTGGTTTGGTACTGGCTAGCGGGAGGGCAGATACGCAGTATTTT
>TRBV14|TRBJ2-3|.|.
CASSQEDSSLADTQYF
TGTGCCAGCAGCCAAGAAGACTCCTCTCTGGCAGATACGCAGTATTTT
>TRBV11-2|TRBJ1-3|.|.
CASSSPGQGSSGNTIYF
TGTGCCAGCAGCTCCCCCGGGCAGGGGAGCTCTGGAAACACCATATATTTT
>TRBV5-1|TRBJ2-7|TRBD1|.
CASSSPGTGRYEQYF
TGCGCCAGCAGCTCCCCCGGGACAGGTCGGTACGAGCAGTACTTC
>TRBV4-3|TRBJ2-1|TRBD2|.
CASSQDTASGFNEQFF
TGCGCCAGCAGCCAAGATACGGCTAGCGGCTTCAATGAGCAGTTCTTC
>TRBV5-5|TRBJ1-5|.|few
CASSHFSGSNQPQHF
TGTGCCAGCAGTCATTTCTCTGGTAGCAATCAGCCCCAGCATTTT
>TRBV30|TRBJ2-2|.|.
CAWSGQSTTGELFF
TGTGCCTGGAGTGGACAGTCCACCACCGGGGAGCTGTTTTTT
>TRBV4-1|TRBJ1-5|.|.
CASSQAFQGISNQPQHF
TGCGCCAGCAGCCAAGCTTTCCAGGGGATCAGCAATCAGCCCCAGCATTTT
>TRBV6-1|TRBJ2-3|TRBD2|.
CASSETSGRTQYF
TGTGCCAGCAGTGAGACTAGCGGGAGGACGCAGTATTTT
>TRBV27|TRBJ2-7|.|.
CASSAGTGYEQYF
TGTGCCAGCAGTGCCGGGACTGGCTACGAGCAGTACTTC
>TRBV19|TRBJ1-4|.|few
CASSIAHTGGVGEKLFF
TGTGCCAGTAGTATAGCCCATACCGGAGGGGTTGGGGAAAAACTGTTTTTT
>TRBV10-1|TRBJ1-5|TRBD1|.
CARDNRPGQSRGNQPQHF
TGCGCCAGAGATAACCGACCGGGACAGTCTCGGGGCAATCAGCCCCAGCATTTT
>TRBV9|TRBJ2-1|TRBD1|.
CASSTRTGEDNEQFF
TGTGCCAGCAGCACCAGGACAGGGGAAGACAATGAGCAGTTCTTC
>TRBV19|TRBJ2-7|.|.
CASSISAATTYEQYF
TGTGCCAGTAGTATTTCGGCAGCAACTACCTACGAGCAGTACTTC
>TRBV30|TRBJ1-1|TRBD1|.
CAWSRGRGTEAFF
TGTGCCTGGAGCAGGGGGCGCGGAACTGAAGCTTTCTTT
>TRBV5-6|TRBJ1-1|.|.
CASSLVGVQAREAFF
TGTGCCAGCAGCTTGGTGGGGGTCCAGGCCCGGGAGGCTTTCTTT
>TRBV4-3|TRBJ1-5|.|.
CASSQAGDQPQHF
TGCGCCAGCAGCCAAGCGGGGGATCAGCCCCAGCATTTT
>TRBV7-3|TRBJ2-1|TRBD2|.
CASSLKGLAGGVEQFF
TGTGCCAGCAGCTTAAAGGGACTAGCGGGAGGTGTTGAGCAGTTCTTC
>TRBV7-2|TRBJ1-1|.|.
CASSLGGGTEAFF
TGTGCCAGCAGCTTAGGGGGGGGCACTGAAGCTTTCTTT
>TRBV9|TRBJ2-1|.|.
CASSVAGGSNEQFF
TGTGCCAGCAGCGTAGCTGGGGGGAGTAATGAGCAGTTCTTC
>TRBV5-1|TRBJ1-3|.|.
CASSLQGRAGNTIYF
TGCGCCAGCAGCTTGCAGGGGCGAGCTGGAAACACCATATATTTT
>TRBV2|TRBJ2-7|TRBD1|few
CASGYRGQSSYEQYF
TGTGCCAGCGGGTACAGGGGGCAGAGCTCCTACGAGCAGTACTTC
>TRBV29-1|TRBJ2-7|TRBD2|.
CSVEARGTSGMSEQYF
TGCAGCGTTGAAGCCCGGGGGACTAGCGGGATGAGCGAGCAGTACTTC
>TRBV2|TRBJ2-7|.|.
CASSASLYEQYF
TGTGCCAGCAGTGCCAGCCTCTACGAGCAGTACTTC
>TRBV19|TRBJ1-1|.|once
CASKLRGLGSTNTEAFF
TGTGCCAGTAAGTTGAGGGGACTCGGCAGCACCAACACTGAAGCTTTCTTT
>TRBV5-1|TRBJ2-2|.|.
CASSPRVPDTGELFF
TGCGCCAGCAGCCCCCGCGTGCCGGACACCGGGGAGCTGTTTTTT
>TRBV6-4|TRBJ1-1|.|.
CASSDSRGTEAFF
TGTGCCAGCAGTGACTCGCGGGGCACTGAAGCTTTCTTT
>TRBV29-1|TRBJ2-2|.|.
CSVGSGLQNTGELFF
TGCAGCGTTGGGTCAGGCCTACAGAACACCGGGGAGCTGTTTTTT
>TRBV13|TRBJ2-3|TRBD2|once
CASSFGTSGRSVTDTQYF
TGTGCCAGCAGCTTCGGGACTAGCGGGAGGAGCGTCACAGATACGCAGTATTTT
>TRBV5-1|TRBJ2-7|TRBD1|.
CASSLPSGTGAYEQYF
TGCGCCAGCAGCTTACCATCCGGGACAGGGGCGTACGAGCAGTACTTC
>TRBV7-9|TRBJ2-1|TRBD1|.
CASSSWTGDIYNEQFF
TGTGCCAGCAGCTCATGGACAGGGGACATCTACAATGAGCAGTTCTTC
>TRBV9|TRBJ2-1|TRBD2|.
CASSPSGSYNEQFF
TGTGCCAGCAGCCCTAGCGGCTCCTACAATGAGCAGTTCTTC
>TRBV28|TRBJ1-1|.|.
CASSSPPQELDAFF
TGTGCCAGCAGTTCGCCCCCCCAGGAATTGGATGCTTTCTTT
>TRBV5-6|TRBJ2-7|.|.
CASSLPGASPYEQYF
TGTGCCAGCAGCTTACCCGGGGCATCACCCTACGAGCAGTACTTC
>TRBV4-1|TRBJ2-7|TRBD2|few
CASSVAGLSYEQYF
TGCGCCAGCAGCGTAGCGGGCCTCTCCTACGAGCAGTACTTC
>TRBV5-1|TRBJ2-2|.|once
CASRAEGTGELFF
TGCGCCAGCAGGGCCGAGGGGACCGGGGAGCTGTTTTTT
>TRBV6-1|TRBJ1-2|TRBD1|.
CASSEGGTVYGYTF
TGTGCCAGCAGTGAAGGTGGGACAGTCTATGGCTACACCTTC
>TRBV5-8|TRBJ1-1|.|.
CASSLGQTEAFF
TGTGCCAGCAGCCTCGGACAGACTGAAGCTTTCTTT
>TRBV9|TRBJ2-2|TRBD2|.
CASSAASGRAGELFF
TGTGCCAGCAGCGCAGCTAGCGGGAGGGCCGGGGAGCTGTTTTTT
>TRBV6-1|TRBJ2-7|.|.
CASIALAEYEQYF
TGTGCCAGCATCGCGCTAGCAGAATACGAGCAGTACTTC
>TRBV4-1|TRBJ2-5|.|many
CASSPRAARGIGETQYF
TGCGCCAGCAGCCCAAGGGCCGCGCGCGGGATAGGTGAGACCCAGTACTTC
>TRBV6-4|TRBJ2-3|TRBD2|.
CASSLAGAGDTQYF
TGTGCCAGTAGCCTAGCGGGAGCGGGAGATACGCAGTATTTT
>TRBV19|TRBJ2-3|.|.
CASSYQGTSDTQYF
TGTGCCAGTAGTTACCAGGGGACATCAGATACGCAGTATTTT
>TRBV18|TRBJ2-5|.|few
CASSPGGATETQYF
TGTGCCAGCTCACCAGGGGGGGCTACAGAGACCCAGTACTTC
>TRBV19|TRBJ2-6|TRBD2|.
CASSMVLAGTGANVLTF
TGTGCCAGTAGTATGGTACTAGCGGGGACTGGGGCCAACGTCCTGACTTTC